The clone carrying this TCR beta chain has just one count. Clones were read by immunoSEQ multiplex PCR, and TCRdb kept only the in-frame ones, dropping some. Counted here are tens of thousands of clones, about 93% occurring once; the ten biggest clones make up approximately 15%. This sample is drawn from a study of blood T cell repertoires in COVID-19. This CDR3 spans 14 amino acids. Germline lookup yields CDR1 MNHEY and CDR2 SMNVEV (reference sequence). The ends were cut back, 4 bases at V and 4 bases at J, with 14 bases in the middle. The TCR comes from a human donor with active COVID-19. The donor label of this sample is uncertain. The chain uses TRBV27 and TRBJ2-7; TRBD2 is a possible D gene (6 bases). Sequencing was done on a sample of peripheral blood. The CDR3 region has the DNA TGTGCCAGCAGTTCGTCGGTGGGGGGTTACGAGCAGTACTTC. It is translated as CASSSSVGGYEQYF.